A selection of T cell receptor beta chains follows, all from one sample in a study of blood T cell repertoires in COVID-19. Generated by immunoSEQ multiplex PCR, the TCRdb table keeps only in-frame clones and is missing some. Seen here are about 160,000 clones, over 80% observed once, and the top ten hold about 4.6%. Specimen: peripheral blood. These receptors were taken from a man aged 30 to 45 with COVID-19, enrolled during active disease. The CDR3 runs from the conserved cysteine through the conserved F or W. The D gene is left open where the match is weak. Size tells how often a clone was seen (once, few, many) or the class of an expanded clone, and some rows leave it out.

CDR3 DNA	CDR3 protein	V gene	D gene	clone size	J gene
TGTGCCAGCAGCCAAGATTCCGACAGGAACTATGGCTACACCTTC	CASSQDSDRNYGYTF	TRBV4-2	.	.	TRBJ1-2
TGTGCCAGCAGCTTAACAGGGGAGCGAACCGGGGAGCTGTTTTTT	CASSLTGERTGELFF	TRBV7-2	TRBD1	once	TRBJ2-2
TGTGCCAGCAGTTCCCGCGGGTGGGTCACTTACCAAGAGACCCAGTACTTC	CASSSRGWVTYQETQYF	TRBV27	.	.	TRBJ2-5
TGTGCCAGTAGTAGAGGGACTTTGTTTCTGGGGAACTATGGCTACACCTTC	CASSRGTLFLGNYGYTF	TRBV19	.	once	TRBJ1-2
TGTGCCAGCAGCCAAGGAGGCGAGTGGACAGGGGGAAAGTCTGAAGCTTTCTTT	CASSQGGEWTGGKSEAFF	TRBV3-1/TRBV3-2	TRBD1	.	TRBJ1-1
TGTGCCAGCAGTGTTCTAGCGGGAGGGCCTTTCGTCCACAATGAGCAGTTCTTC	CASSVLAGGPFVHNEQFF	TRBV7-2	TRBD2	.	TRBJ2-1
TGCGCCAGCAGCTTGATAGGGGGCGACACCGGGGAGCTGTTTTTT	CASSLIGGDTGELFF	TRBV5-1	TRBD1	few	TRBJ2-2
TGTGCCAGCAGTCGGGACAGGGAAATGGGTGGCTACACCTTC	CASSRDREMGGYTF	TRBV6-5	TRBD1	.	TRBJ1-2
TGTGCCAGCAACCCTAGCGGAGGCTCCTACAATGAGCAGTTCTTC	CASNPSGGSYNEQFF	TRBV11-2	TRBD2	.	TRBJ2-1
TGTGCCAGCAGTGTGTACGGGACACCTGGTGGCACAGATACGCAGTATTTT	CASSVYGTPGGTDTQYF	TRBV27	.	.	TRBJ2-3
TGTGCCAGCAGCCCCGGACAGGGGATAAACTATGGCTACACCTTC	CASSPGQGINYGYTF	TRBV5-4	TRBD1	.	TRBJ1-2
TGTGCCAGCAGCTTAGGGACAGGGGGCCCCAATCAGCCCCAGCATTTT	CASSLGTGGPNQPQHF	TRBV7-9	TRBD1	.	TRBJ1-5
TGTGCCAGCAGCGCGGGACTAGCGGGGGGAACCACAGATACGCAGTATTTT	CASSAGLAGGTTDTQYF	TRBV9	TRBD2	.	TRBJ2-3
TGTGCCAGCAGCCAAGTGGAGAGACAGGGATATTATGGCTACACCTTC	CASSQVERQGYYGYTF	TRBV3-1/TRBV3-2	TRBD1	.	TRBJ1-2
TGCGCCAGCAGCTCACCCACCGAACAAAATCCCACCGGGACAGGGGAATATTACGGCTACACCTTC	CASSSPTEQNPTGTGEYYGYTF	TRBV5-1	TRBD1	.	TRBJ1-2
TGTGCCAGCAGCCGAGGGACTGATTACAATGAGCAGTTCTTC	CASSRGTDYNEQFF	TRBV7-8	.	.	TRBJ2-1
TGTGCCAGCAGAATACATGAGAACACCGGGGAGCTGTTTTTT	CASRIHENTGELFF	TRBV28	.	.	TRBJ2-2
TGTGCCAGCAGCTTCGGACTAGCGGGGGAGCAGTACTTC	CASSFGLAGEQYF	TRBV7-2	TRBD2	.	TRBJ2-7
TGTGCCAGCCGCTTACAGCCCTACAATGAGCAGTTCTTC	CASRLQPYNEQFF	TRBV6-5	.	.	TRBJ2-1
TGTGCCAGTAGGGGGACTTGGAGGGAGACCCAGTACTTC	CASRGTWRETQYF	TRBV19	.	.	TRBJ2-5
TGTGCCAGCAGCCGGGGTCAATCGAAGGGTGAGGACTTC	CASSRGQSKGEDF	TRBV7-9	.	.	TRBJ2-7
TGTGCCAGCAGTTCCGGGACAGGGGACGGTCAGCCCCAGCATTTT	CASSSGTGDGQPQHF	TRBV6-5	TRBD1	.	TRBJ1-5
TGTGCCAGTAGTTCCGGGACAGGGGGCCGCACAGATACGCAGTATTTT	CASSSGTGGRTDTQYF	TRBV19	TRBD1	.	TRBJ2-3
TGTGCCAGCAGTCACGGGTCGGGGATCACTGAAGCTTTCTTT	CASSHGSGITEAFF	TRBV3-1/TRBV3-2	.	.	TRBJ1-1